The T cell receptor beta chain under discussion was sequenced for a study of blood T cell repertoires in COVID-19. Germline V CDR1 and CDR2: DFQATT, SNEGSKA (reference sequence). The ends were cut back, 3 bases at V and 4 bases at J, with 12 bases in the middle. The CDR3 runs to 13 residues. The data were produced by immunoSEQ multiplex PCR, yet TCRdb's version contains in-frame clones alone and is incomplete. The repertoire holds some 220,000 clones, with 70% to 90% as singletons. The clonotype was recovered from a human donor in a cohort sampled during active COVID-19. The chain combines TRBV20-1 with TRBJ1-2, with D possibly matching TRBD1 (5 bases). Input material: peripheral blood. In DNA form, the CDR3 reads TGCAGTGCTAGTCGGGCAGGGTTCTATGGCTACACCTTC. Protein product: CSASRAGFYGYTF.